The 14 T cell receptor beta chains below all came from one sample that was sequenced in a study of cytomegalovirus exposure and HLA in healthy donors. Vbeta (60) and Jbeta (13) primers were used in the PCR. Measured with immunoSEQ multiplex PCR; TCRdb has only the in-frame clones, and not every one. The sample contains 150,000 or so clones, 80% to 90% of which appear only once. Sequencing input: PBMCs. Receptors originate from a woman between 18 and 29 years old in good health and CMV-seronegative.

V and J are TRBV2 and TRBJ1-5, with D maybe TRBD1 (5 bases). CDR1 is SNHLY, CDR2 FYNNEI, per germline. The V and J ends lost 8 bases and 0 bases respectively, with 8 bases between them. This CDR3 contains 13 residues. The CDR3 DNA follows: TGTGCCAGCTCGGGGGATAGCAATCAGCCCCAGCATTTT. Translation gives CASSGDSNQPQHF.

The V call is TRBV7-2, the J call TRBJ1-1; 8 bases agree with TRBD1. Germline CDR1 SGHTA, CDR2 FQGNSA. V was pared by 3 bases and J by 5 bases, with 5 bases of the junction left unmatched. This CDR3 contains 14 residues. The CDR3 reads CASSFGQGGTEAFF. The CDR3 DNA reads TGTGCCAGCAGCTTCGGACAGGGAGGAACTGAAGCTTTCTTT. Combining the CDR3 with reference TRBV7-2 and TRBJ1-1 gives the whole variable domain GAGVSQSPSNKVTEKGKDVELRCDPISGHTALYWYRQSLGQGLEFLIYFQGNSAPDKSGLPSDRFSAERTGGSVSTLTIQRTQQEDSAVYLCASSFGQGGTEAFFGQGTRLTVV.

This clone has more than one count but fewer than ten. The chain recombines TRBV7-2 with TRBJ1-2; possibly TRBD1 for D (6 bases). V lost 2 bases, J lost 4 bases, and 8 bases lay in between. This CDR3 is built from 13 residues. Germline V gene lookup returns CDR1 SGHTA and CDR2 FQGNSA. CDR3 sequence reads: CASSLRGGYGYTF. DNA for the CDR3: TGTGCCAGCAGCTTACGAGGGGGCTATGGCTACACCTTC.

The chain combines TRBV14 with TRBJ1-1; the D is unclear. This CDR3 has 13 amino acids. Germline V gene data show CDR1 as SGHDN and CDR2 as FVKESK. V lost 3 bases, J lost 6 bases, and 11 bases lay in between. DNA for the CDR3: TGTGCCAGCAGCCAGGGCAGTTCGGCTGAAGCTTTCTTT. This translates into CASSQGSSAEAFF.

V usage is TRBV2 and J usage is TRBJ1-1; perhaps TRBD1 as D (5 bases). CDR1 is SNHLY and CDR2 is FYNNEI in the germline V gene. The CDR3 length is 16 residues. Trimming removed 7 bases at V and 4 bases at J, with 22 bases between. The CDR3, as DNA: TGTGCCAGCATTGGGGCCTCATATGTAGTGGGCACTGAAGCTTTCTTT. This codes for CASIGASYVVGTEAFF.

As DNA, the CDR3 is TGTGCCAGCAGCCGGACAGGGTACGAGCAGTACTTC. Translated, it gives CASSRTGYEQYF. The V gene is TRBV7-2, the J gene TRBJ2-7; 8 bases line up with TRBD1. V lost 5 bases and J lost 4; bases outside the gene matches: 1. Germline V CDR1 and CDR2: SGHTA, FQGNSA. The CDR3 has 12 amino acids.

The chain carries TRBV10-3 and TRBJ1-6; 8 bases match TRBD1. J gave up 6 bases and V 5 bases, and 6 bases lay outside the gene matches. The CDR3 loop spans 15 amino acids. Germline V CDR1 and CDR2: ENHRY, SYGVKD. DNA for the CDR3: TGTGCCATCAGTCGAGGACAGGGAATTAATTCACCCCTCCACTTT. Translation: CAISRGQGINSPLHF.

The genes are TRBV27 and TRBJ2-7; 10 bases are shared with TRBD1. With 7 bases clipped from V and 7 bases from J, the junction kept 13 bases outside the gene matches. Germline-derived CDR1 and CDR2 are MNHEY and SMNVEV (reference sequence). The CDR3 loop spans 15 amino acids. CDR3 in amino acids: CASTPDRGPSREQYF. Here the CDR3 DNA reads TGTGCCAGCACGCCCGACAGGGGGCCATCTAGGGAGCAGTACTTC.

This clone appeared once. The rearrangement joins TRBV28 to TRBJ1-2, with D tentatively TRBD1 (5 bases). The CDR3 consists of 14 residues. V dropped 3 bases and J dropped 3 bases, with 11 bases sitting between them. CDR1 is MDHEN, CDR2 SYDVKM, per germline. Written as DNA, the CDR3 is TGTGCCAGCAGTTTGGGGGGACTAGACTATGGCTACACCTTC. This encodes CASSLGGLDYGYTF.

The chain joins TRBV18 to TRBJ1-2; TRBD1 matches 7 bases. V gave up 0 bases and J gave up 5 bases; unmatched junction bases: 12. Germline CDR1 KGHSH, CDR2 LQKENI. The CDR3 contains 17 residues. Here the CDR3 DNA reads TGTGCCAGCTCACCACCACAGGGGTGGTCCCAAGAATATGGCTACACCTTC. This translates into CASSPPQGWSQEYGYTF.

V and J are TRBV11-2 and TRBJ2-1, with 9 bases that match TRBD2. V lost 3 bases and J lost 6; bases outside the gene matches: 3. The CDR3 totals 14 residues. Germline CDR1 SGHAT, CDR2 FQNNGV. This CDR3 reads CASSFGGRANEQFF. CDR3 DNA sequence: TGTGCCAGCAGCTTTGGCGGGAGGGCCAATGAGCAGTTCTTC.

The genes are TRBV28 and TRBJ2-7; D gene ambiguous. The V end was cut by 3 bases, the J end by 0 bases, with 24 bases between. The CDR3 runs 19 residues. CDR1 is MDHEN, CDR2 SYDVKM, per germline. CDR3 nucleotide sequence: TGTGCCAGCAGTTTGTCCCAGTTGTTTGTGAGGCAGAGCTCCTACGAGCAGTACTTC. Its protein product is CASSLSQLFVRQSSYEQYF.

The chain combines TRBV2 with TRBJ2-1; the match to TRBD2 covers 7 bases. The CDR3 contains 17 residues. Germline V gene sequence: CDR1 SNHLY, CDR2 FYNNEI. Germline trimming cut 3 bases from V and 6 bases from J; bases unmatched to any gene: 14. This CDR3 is CASSDALRGRGGNEQFF. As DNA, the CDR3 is TGTGCCAGCAGTGATGCCCTCCGCGGGAGAGGCGGCAATGAGCAGTTCTTC.

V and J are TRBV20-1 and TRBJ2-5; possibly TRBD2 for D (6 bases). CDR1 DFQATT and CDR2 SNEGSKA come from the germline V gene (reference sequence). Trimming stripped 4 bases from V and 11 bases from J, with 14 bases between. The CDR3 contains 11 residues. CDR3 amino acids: CSATWGTSQYF. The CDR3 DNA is TGCAGTGCTACCTGGGGGACTTCACAGTACTTC.